The 10 T cell receptor beta chains listed next were all sequenced from one sample in a study of blood T cell repertoires in COVID-19. Profiled with immunoSEQ multiplex PCR; TCRdb holds only in-frame clones, not every one. The sample shows about 180,000 clones, about 90% of them seen only once. Source material: PBMCs or T cells enriched from blood (not recorded which). Every receptor here comes from a woman in her late teens or twenties who had recovered from COVID-19.

The chain has TRBV28 and TRBJ2-5; 8 bases map to TRBD1. Trimming took 4 bases from V and 5 from J; bases not matched to a gene: 6. The CDR3 consists of 14 residues. Germline lookup yields CDR1 MDHEN and CDR2 SYDVKM. The CDR3 sequence is CASSSYRGLETQYF. CDR3 in DNA: TGTGCCAGCAGTTCTTACAGGGGGTTGGAGACCCAGTACTTC.

This chain connects TRBV3-1 (or the pseudogene TRBV3-2) to TRBJ2-2; no firm D call. CDR1 is LGHDT and CDR2 is YNNKEL in the germline V gene (reference sequence). The CDR3 is 17 amino acids. Trimming took off 1 base at V and 2 bases at J, with 14 bases between the two ends. CDR3 nucleotides: TGTGCCAGCAGCCAAGTGGCAGCCCGAGGAAACACCGGGGAGCTGTTTTTT. Translated, it gives CASSQVAARGNTGELFF.

This clone was seen just once. This chain links TRBV3-1 (or the pseudogene TRBV3-2) with TRBJ2-7; D unresolved. The CDR3 is 11 residues long. V lost 5 bases to trimming and J lost 3 bases, with 5 bases between them. The germline gives CDR1 LGHDT, CDR2 YNNKEL (reference sequence). DNA for the CDR3: TGTGCCAGCAGCAGGAGCTACGAGCAGTACTTC. As protein: CASSRSYEQYF.

The J gene is TRBJ2-2, the V gene TRBV4-3; D is undetermined. The germline CDR1 and CDR2 sequences are LGHNA and YSLEER. This CDR3 comprises 14 residues. The germline V and J ends were trimmed by 1 base and 5 bases, with 8 bases remaining between them. The CDR3 DNA follows: TGCGCCAGCAGCCAAGGATACATAACCGGGGAGCTGTTTTTT. Amino acid sequence: CASSQGYITGELFF.

As concerns this clone: Sequence at one end of the junction differs from germline and may be a read error. The chain couples TRBV2 to TRBJ1-2; the D gene is possibly TRBD1 (6 bases). The CDR3 runs to 11 residues. Germline-derived CDR1 and CDR2 are SNHLY and FYNNEI. This CDR3 is CASRQGQRNSF. CDR3 coding DNA: TGTGCCAGCAGACAAGGACAGCGGAATTCCTTC.

V is TRBV6-5 and J is TRBJ2-5, with 12 bases identical to TRBD1. Losses at the gene ends were 7 bases for V and 7 bases for J; bases not matched to a gene: 10. This CDR3 is built from 15 residues. Germline CDR1 MNHEY, CDR2 SVGAGI. As DNA, the CDR3 is TGTGCCAGCACTGTGGGACAGGGGGCTCTAGGGACCCAGTACTTC. This gives the protein CASTVGQGALGTQYF.

As regards this clone: The sample has other DNA sequences that encode this CDR3 too. The chain couples TRBV28 to TRBJ1-1; tentatively, D is TRBD1 (5 bases). Trimming stripped 8 bases from V and 3 bases from J, with 7 bases between. The CDR3 consists of 11 residues. Germline V gene data show CDR1 as MDHEN and CDR2 as SYDVKM. The CDR3 DNA reads TGTGCCAGCTCGGGGGACACTGAAGCTTTCTTT. Its translation is CASSGDTEAFF.

This clone showed up just once. V is TRBV9 and J is TRBJ1-6; D is unclear. Looked up from germline, CDR1 is SGDLS and CDR2 is YYNGEE. Trimming left V 0 bases short and J 10 bases short, with 17 bases between. This CDR3 is 16 amino acids long. The CDR3 bases are TGTGCCAGCAGCGTAGGTCAGGCCTCGCTCTTGTCACCCCTCCACTTT. Amino acids: CASSVGQASLLSPLHF.

This rearrangement joins TRBV19 to TRBJ1-4; D gene ambiguous. Germline V gene sequence: CDR1 LNHDA, CDR2 SQIVND (reference sequence). V was cut by 5 bases and J by 10 bases, with 11 bases left in between. CDR3 length equals 12 residues. As DNA, the CDR3 is TGTGCCAGTAGTCCCCCCCTCGGAAAACTGTTTTTT. Translating it yields CASSPPLGKLFF.

The chain recombines TRBV5-1 with TRBJ1-1, with 7 bases that match TRBD1. J lost 5 bases, V lost 0 bases, and 4 bases had no gene match. Germline CDR1 is SGHRS and CDR2 is YFSETQ. The CDR3 is 14 residues long. CDR3 amino acids: CASSLGQGVTEAFF. The CDR3 DNA sequence: TGCGCCAGCAGCTTGGGGCAGGGGGTTACTGAAGCTTTCTTT. Variable domain in full (rest from reference TRBV5-1 and TRBJ1-1): KAGVTQTPRYLIKTRGQQVTLSCSPISGHRSVSWYQQTPGQGLQFLFEYFSETQRNKGNFPGRFSGRQFSNSRSEMNVSTLELGDSALYLCASSLGQGVTEAFFGQGTRLTVV.